The T cell receptor (beta chain) under discussion was sequenced for a study of shared clonotypes between healthy human individuals. Study observations and caveats: It was the few donors that limited the genetic and exposure-history diversity represented.

This clone was found a few times. Its antigen is not identified. Clones were sequenced by immunoSEQ multiplex PCR, and TCRdb holds only the in-frame ones, with some missing. The data contain 950,000 to 1,200,000 clones, about 80% of them singletons. The CDR3 is 15 amino acids. The V and J ends lost 4 bases and 4 bases, in that order; junction bases with no gene match: 9. Germline V CDR1 and CDR2: MNHEY, SVGAGI. The receptor comes from a man aged 18 to 30 in good health. Some clones in this sample may be carry-over from other donors' samples. V gene TRBV6-5 combines with J gene TRBJ2-7, with 8 nucleotides matching TRBD2. The sample consisted of memory CD4+ T cells from PBMCs. Subset noted: CD45RA-negative fraction. CDR3 DNA sequence: TGTGCCAGCAGTTCAAATCCGGGACTAGGGTACGAGCAGTACTTC. Translated, it gives CASSSNPGLGYEQYF.